The clone carrying this T cell receptor (beta chain) has a handful of counts. Its specificity is not known. The data are from a study of T cells after yellow fever vaccination. Looking at the study overall: Fractions containing few cells were prepared with SMART-Seq v4 Ultra Low Input. Study-wide results and caveats: The secondary response showed a weaker magnitude and a faster peak, day 5 versus 15. A small share of clonotypes appeared in both CD4 and CD8 compartments.

A universal primer site and UMIs were added as TCR cDNA was made by 5'RACE template switching. TCRdb re-called the 5' RACE reads with MiXCR, one entry per CDR3 protein. The data show 450,000 to 600,000 distinct CDR3 sequences, approximately 13% seen once. Germline loops: CDR1 DFQATT, CDR2 SNEGSKA (reference sequence). The CDR3 totals 13 residues. Trimming took 4 bases from V and 3 from J, leaving 13 bases between them. The starting material was PBMCs, obtained on the day of the yellow fever booster vaccination. The clonotype was recovered from a man between 25 and 39 years old who received the YFV17D yellow fever vaccine. The rearrangement joins TRBV20-1 to TRBJ2-7; D assignment may be TRBD1 or TRBD2 (6 bases each). In DNA form, the CDR3 reads TGCAGTGCTACCGCGGGACACTACTACGAGCAGTACTTC. Encoded protein: CSATAGHYYEQYF.